This TCR beta chain derives from a study of radiation and T cells in renal cell carcinoma. Study-wide background: Nephrectomy followed 15 Gy stereotactic body radiation by 4 weeks.

A word on this clone: Its antigen is currently unknown.

Notes on the study in general: Top tumor clonotypes rose in blood 2 weeks post-radiation, then contracted.

The time point denotes: baseline pretreatment blood. Treatment reported: 15 Gy SBRT to primary tumor, nephrectomy 4 weeks later. Serial blood draws occurred at baseline and 2 and 4 weeks post-SBRT. Sequencing used immunoSEQ multiplex PCR; TCRdb keeps in-frame clones, though not all of them. Of approximately 120,000 clones listed, roughly four fifths are singletons. Sequences were derived from blood, sampled from a patient whose treatment included radiotherapy and nephrectomy. The TCR comes from a woman aged 60 to 75 with renal cell carcinoma.

The CDR3 reads CASSSLAGADTDTQYF. The CDR3 DNA reads TGTGCCAGCAGCTCATTAGCGGGGGCTGACACAGATACGCAGTATTTT. The V call is TRBV11-2, the J call TRBJ2-3; TRBD2 aligns across 9 bases. The CDR3 sequence is 16 residues long. V shed 4 bases, J shed 2 bases, and the junction held 7 bases outside the gene matches. CDR1 is SGHAT and CDR2 is FQNNGV in the germline V gene.